This TCR beta chain appears in the sequencing data of a study of CD8 T cells in ankylosing spondylitis. Using its own MiXCR run on the 5' RACE reads, TCRdb lists one record per CDR3 protein. The sample lists 35,000 or so distinct CDR3 sequences; around 6.2% were seen once. This CDR3 spans 13 amino acids. The germline V gene encodes CDR1 SGHNT and CDR2 YENEEA. Study-wide findings and caveats: Disease-associated clones were reportedly significantly overrepresented in matched ankylosing spondylitis synovial fluid.

This clonotype was found many times. The antigen remains unidentified. A read error may produce the germline difference seen at one junction end. The chain joins TRBV11-3 to TRBJ2-3; no clear D. The receptor was derived from a male donor with ankylosing spondylitis or in good health (not recorded which). The sample consisted of blood, either unsorted or a sorted T cell fraction (not recorded which). In DNA form, the CDR3 reads TGTGCCAGCAGCGTAGAAAGCACAGATACGCAGTATTTT. Amino acids: CASSVESTDTQYF.